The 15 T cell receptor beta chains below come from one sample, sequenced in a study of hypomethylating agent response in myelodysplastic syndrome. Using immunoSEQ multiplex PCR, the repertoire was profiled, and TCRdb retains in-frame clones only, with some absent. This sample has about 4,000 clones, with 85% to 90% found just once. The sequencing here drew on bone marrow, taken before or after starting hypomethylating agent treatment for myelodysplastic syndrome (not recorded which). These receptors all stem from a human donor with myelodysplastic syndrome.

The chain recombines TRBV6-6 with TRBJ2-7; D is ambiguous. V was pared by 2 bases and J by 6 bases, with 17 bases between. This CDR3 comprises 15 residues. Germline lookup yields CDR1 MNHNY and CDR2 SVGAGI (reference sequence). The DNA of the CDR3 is TGTGCCAGCAGTTACCCGACGTTCGGAGTGGTCGAGCAGTACTTC. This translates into CASSYPTFGVVEQYF.

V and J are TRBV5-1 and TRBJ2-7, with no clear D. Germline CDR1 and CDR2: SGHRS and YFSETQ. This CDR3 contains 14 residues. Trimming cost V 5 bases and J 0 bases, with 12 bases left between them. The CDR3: CASSQRASSYEQYF. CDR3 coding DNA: TGCGCCAGCAGTCAACGGGCCAGCTCCTACGAGCAGTACTTC.

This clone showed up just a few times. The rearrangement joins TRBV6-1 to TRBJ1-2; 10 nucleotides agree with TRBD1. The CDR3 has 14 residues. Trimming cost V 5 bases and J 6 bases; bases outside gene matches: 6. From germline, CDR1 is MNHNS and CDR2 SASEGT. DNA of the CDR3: TGTGCCAGCAGTACGACAGGGGGCGCGGATGGCTACACCTTC. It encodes CASSTTGGADGYTF.

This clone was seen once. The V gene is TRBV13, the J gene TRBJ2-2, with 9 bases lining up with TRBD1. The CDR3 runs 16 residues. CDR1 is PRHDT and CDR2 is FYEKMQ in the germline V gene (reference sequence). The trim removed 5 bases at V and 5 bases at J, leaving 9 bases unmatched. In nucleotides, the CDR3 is TGTGCCAGCAGCCTTAGGACAGGGGAAAGGACCGGGGAGCTGTTTTTT. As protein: CASSLRTGERTGELFF.

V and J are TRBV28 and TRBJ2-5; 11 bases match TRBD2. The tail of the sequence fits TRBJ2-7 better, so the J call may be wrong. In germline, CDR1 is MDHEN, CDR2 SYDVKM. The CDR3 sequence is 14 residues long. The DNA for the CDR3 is TGTGCCAGCAGCCCACTCGGGACTAGCGGCGAGCAGTACTTC. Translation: CASSPLGTSGEQYF.

CDR3 residues: CASSLKGLYEQYF. CDR3 coding DNA: TGTGCCAGCAGTTTAAAGGGTCTCTACGAGCAGTACTTC. The V and J genes are TRBV28 and TRBJ2-7, with D unresolved. The CDR3 contains 13 residues. V was trimmed by 2 bases and J by 3 bases, leaving 8 bases between them. Per the germline V gene, CDR1 is MDHEN and CDR2 is SYDVKM.

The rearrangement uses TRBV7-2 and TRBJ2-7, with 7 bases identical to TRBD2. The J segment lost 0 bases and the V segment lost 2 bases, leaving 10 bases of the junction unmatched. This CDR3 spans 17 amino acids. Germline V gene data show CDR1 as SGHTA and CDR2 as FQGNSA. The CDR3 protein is CASSLSGLADLSYEQYF. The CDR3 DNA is TGTGCCAGCAGCTTAAGTGGGCTAGCGGACCTCTCCTACGAGCAGTACTTC.

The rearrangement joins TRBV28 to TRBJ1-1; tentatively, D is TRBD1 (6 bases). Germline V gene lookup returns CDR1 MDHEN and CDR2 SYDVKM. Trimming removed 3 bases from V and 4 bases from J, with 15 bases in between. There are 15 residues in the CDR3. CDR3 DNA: TGTGCCAGCAGTTTGGGCGCTAGGGGGGGCACTGAAGCTTTCTTT. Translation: CASSLGARGGTEAFF.

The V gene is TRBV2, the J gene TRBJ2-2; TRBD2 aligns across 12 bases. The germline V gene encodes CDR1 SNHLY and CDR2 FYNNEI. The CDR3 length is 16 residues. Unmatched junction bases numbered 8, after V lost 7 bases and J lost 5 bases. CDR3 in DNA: TGTGCCAGCAAGCTAGCGGGAGGGCCTAAAACCGGGGAGCTGTTTTTT. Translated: CASKLAGGPKTGELFF.

CDR3 sequence: CASSYRDPTSTDTQYF. In DNA form, the CDR3 reads TGCGCCAGCAGCTACCGGGATCCTACTAGCACAGATACGCAGTATTTT. V usage is TRBV5-1 and J usage is TRBJ2-3, with a weak D call TRBD2 (5 bases). The germline V gene has CDR1 SGHRS and CDR2 YFSETQ. The CDR3 covers 16 residues. The germline V and J ends were trimmed by 3 bases and 0 bases, with 14 bases remaining between them.

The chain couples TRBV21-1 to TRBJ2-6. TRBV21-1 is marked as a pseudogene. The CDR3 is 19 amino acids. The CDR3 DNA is TGTGCCAGCAGCCTGATTCAAGGGGGGCGGCGCTCTGGGGCCAACGTCCTGACTTTC. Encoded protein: CASSLIQGGRRSGANVLTF.

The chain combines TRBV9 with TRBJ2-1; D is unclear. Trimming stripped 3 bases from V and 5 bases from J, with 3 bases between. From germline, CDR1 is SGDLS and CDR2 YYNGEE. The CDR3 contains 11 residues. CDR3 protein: CASSADNEQFF. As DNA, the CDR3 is TGTGCCAGCAGCGCCGACAATGAGCAGTTCTTC.

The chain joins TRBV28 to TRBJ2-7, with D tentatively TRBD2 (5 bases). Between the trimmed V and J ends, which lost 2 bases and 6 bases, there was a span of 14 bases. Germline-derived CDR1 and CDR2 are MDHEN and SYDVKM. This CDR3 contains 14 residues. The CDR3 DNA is TGTGCCAGCAGTTTAACCCCCCGGGGTCGCGAGCAGTACTTC. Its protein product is CASSLTPRGREQYF.

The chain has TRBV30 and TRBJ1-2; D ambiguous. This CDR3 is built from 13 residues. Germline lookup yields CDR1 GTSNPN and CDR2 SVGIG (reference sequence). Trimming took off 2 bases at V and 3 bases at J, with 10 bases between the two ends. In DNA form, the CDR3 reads TGTGCCTGGAGTCCTGGGGTCCACTATGGCTACACCTTC. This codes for CAWSPGVHYGYTF.

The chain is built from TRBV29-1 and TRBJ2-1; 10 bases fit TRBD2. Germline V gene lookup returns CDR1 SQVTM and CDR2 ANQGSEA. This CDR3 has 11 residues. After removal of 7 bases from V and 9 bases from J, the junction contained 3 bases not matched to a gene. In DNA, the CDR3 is TGCAGCGGGGAGCGGGGGGGTGAGCAGTTCTTC. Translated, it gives CSGERGGEQFF.